This entry lists 21 T cell receptor beta chains sequenced from one sample in a study of blood T cell repertoires in COVID-19. Generated by immunoSEQ multiplex PCR, the TCRdb table keeps only in-frame clones and is missing some. The sample carries hundreds of thousands of clones, about four fifths recorded once. The specimen was PBMCs or T cells enriched from blood (not recorded which). These TCRs come from a woman aged 50 to 60 who had been exposed to COVID-19.

The V and J genes are TRBV13 and TRBJ1-2; D ambiguous. Trimming removed 2 bases from V and 5 bases from J, with 6 bases in between. There are 12 residues in the CDR3. CDR1 and CDR2 (germline): PRHDT, FYEKMQ (reference sequence). The CDR3 region has the DNA TGTGCCAGCAGCTTAAACGGGTATGGCTACACCTTC. Its protein is CASSLNGYGYTF.

This chain uses TRBV4-2 with TRBJ1-1, with D possibly TRBD1 on 6 matching bases. CDR3 length: 16 amino acids. The V gene's germline CDR1 is LGHNA and CDR2 YNFKEQ. The germline V and J ends were trimmed by 4 bases and 1 base, with 16 bases remaining between them. CDR3 DNA: TGTGCCAGCAGCCTAACTACAGGGCACCGGAACACTGAAGCTTTCTTT. Translated: CASSLTTGHRNTEAFF.

A few counts support this clone. The V gene is TRBV20-1, the J gene TRBJ2-1, with no clear D. The germline V and J ends were trimmed by 6 bases and 6 bases, with 9 bases remaining between them. Germline V gene lookup returns CDR1 DFQATT and CDR2 SNEGSKA (reference sequence). The CDR3 has 11 amino acids. The CDR3 DNA reads as TGCAGTGCCCTTCTCAGCAATGAGCAGTTCTTC. It yields the protein CSALLSNEQFF.

The chain combines TRBV9 with TRBJ1-2; D is unresolved. With 6 bases removed from V and 0 bases from J, the gap between germline ends came to 12 bases. The CDR3 is made up of 14 amino acids. Germline V CDR1 and CDR2: SGDLS, YYNGEE. The CDR3 DNA reads TGTGCCAGCACCGAGGGCAGATCTAACTATGGCTACACCTTC. Translating gives CASTEGRSNYGYTF.

The chain combines TRBV5-5 with TRBJ1-1; no clear D. The V gene's germline CDR1 is SGHKS and CDR2 YYEKEE (reference sequence). Between the trimmed V and J ends, which lost 3 bases and 0 bases, there was a span of 6 bases. This CDR3 contains 13 residues. CDR3 coding DNA: TGTGCCAGCAGCTCCGGGGTGAACACTGAAGCTTTCTTT. Its translation: CASSSGVNTEAFF. Filled out from reference TRBV5-5 and TRBJ1-1, the complete variable domain reads DAGVTQSPTHLIKTRGQQVTLRCSPISGHKSVSWYQQVLGQGPQFIFQYYEKEERGRGNFPDRFSARQFPNYSSELNVNALLLGDSALYLCASSSGVNTEAFFGQGTRLTVV.

V and J are TRBV11-2 and TRBJ2-3, with 10 bases identical to TRBD2. Germline loops: CDR1 SGHAT, CDR2 FQNNGV. V lost 5 bases, J lost 4 bases, and 9 bases stayed unmatched. The CDR3 spans 16 residues. The CDR3 region is CASSGQRGGWADTQYF. The CDR3 DNA reads as TGTGCCAGCAGCGGTCAGCGGGGGGGCTGGGCAGATACGCAGTATTTT.

The rearrangement joins TRBV7-8 to TRBJ1-2; TRBD1 aligns across 7 bases. V lost 5 bases to trimming and J lost 7 bases; unmatched junction nucleotides: 7. CDR1 is SGHVS and CDR2 is FQNEAQ in the germline V gene. The CDR3 sequence is 13 residues long. This CDR3 reads CASSPQDRFGYTF. The CDR3 coding sequence is TGTGCCAGCAGCCCCCAGGACAGGTTTGGCTACACCTTC.

This clone was recorded once. CDR3 residues: CARVRATETQYF. DNA of the CDR3: TGTGCCAGGGTCAGGGCCACGGAGACCCAGTACTTC. The chain carries TRBV21-1 and TRBJ2-5; the table's D gene call, TRBD1, was not cross checked with the DNA. TRBV21-1 is reported as a pseudogene. The CDR3 runs to 12 residues.

CDR3 in DNA: TGTGCCAGCAGTCGACAGGGGGATGGAAACACCATATATTTT. Encoded protein: CASSRQGDGNTIYF. This rearrangement joins TRBV9 to TRBJ1-3; TRBD1 matches 9 bases. This CDR3 spans 14 amino acids. Looked up from germline, CDR1 is SGDLS and CDR2 is YYNGEE. The ends lost 5 bases at V and 3 bases at J; junction bases unmatched: 3.

The CDR3 sequence is CASSLGPGTDEKLFF. The CDR3 coding sequence is TGTGCCAGCAGCTTAGGACCCGGGACAGATGAAAAACTGTTTTTT. The chain has TRBV11-2 and TRBJ1-4; 7 bases match TRBD1. The CDR3 has 15 residues. J gave up 6 bases and V 1 base, and 5 bases lay outside the gene matches. The germline gives CDR1 SGHAT, CDR2 FQNNGV.

J is TRBJ2-2 and V is TRBV28, with D possibly matching TRBD1 (7 bases). Germline V gene data show CDR1 as MDHEN and CDR2 as SYDVKM. Trimming took 7 bases from V and 7 from J, leaving 13 bases between them. The CDR3 is made up of 13 amino acids. For the CDR3, the DNA is TGTGCCAGCAACTACAGGGGAGGCGGGGAGCTGTTTTTT. Residues: CASNYRGGGELFF.

The rearrangement uses TRBV19 and TRBJ1-2; the D gene is possibly TRBD1 (6 bases). The CDR3 spans 15 residues. Germline V lookup: CDR1 LNHDA, CDR2 SQIVND (reference sequence). Trimming removed 0 bases from V and 8 bases from J, with 16 bases in between. The DNA for the CDR3 is TGTGCCAGTAGTATAGACGGGACATCCGATTCGGGCTACACCTTC. Protein product: CASSIDGTSDSGYTF.

The chain carries TRBV5-8 and TRBJ1-1; the match to TRBD1 covers 11 bases. Germline loops: CDR1 SGHTS, CDR2 YDEGEE. The CDR3 is made up of 16 amino acids. J gave up 7 bases and V 4 bases, and 12 bases lay outside the gene matches. This CDR3 is CASSRTGGELVLEAFF. CDR3 nucleotide sequence: TGTGCCAGCAGCAGGACAGGGGGCGAATTGGTCCTTGAAGCTTTCTTT.

The gene calls are TRBV21-1 and TRBJ1-1. TRBV21-1 corresponds to a pseudogene. The length of the CDR3 is 17 residues. The CDR3 DNA is TGTGCCAGCAGCTCCCCCACGGAGGGATGGGCGAACACTGAAGCTTTCTTT. It translates to CASSSPTEGWANTEAFF.

The chain recombines TRBV10-3 with TRBJ1-2, with 11 bases matching TRBD1. After removal of 3 bases from V and 4 bases from J, the junction contained 7 bases not matched to a gene. CDR1 and CDR2 from the germline V gene are ENHRY and SYGVKD. This CDR3 has 16 residues. This CDR3 reads CAISDPHGQGAYGYTF. As DNA, the CDR3 is TGTGCCATCAGTGATCCACACGGACAGGGGGCCTATGGCTACACCTTC.

The genes are TRBV10-2 and TRBJ1-1, with D perhaps matching TRBD1 (5 bases). Trimming shortened V by 2 bases and J by 4 bases, and 8 bases separated the two germline ends. Looked up from germline, CDR1 is WSHSY and CDR2 is SAAADI. This CDR3 contains 13 residues. The CDR3 nucleotides read TGCGCCAGCAGTGAGATGGGGGGCACTGAAGCTTTCTTT. Its translation: CASSEMGGTEAFF.

The CDR3 sequence: CASSPSLTNEAFF. CDR3 DNA: TGTGCCAGCTCACCAAGTTTAACAAATGAAGCTTTCTTT. The chain is built from TRBV18 and TRBJ1-1; no reliable D call. CDR1 and CDR2 (germline): KGHSH, LQKENI. The V gene lost 2 bases and the J gene lost 7 bases, with 11 bases spanning the gap. The CDR3 has 13 amino acids.

The genes are TRBV3-1 (or the pseudogene TRBV3-2) and TRBJ1-1; no reliable D call. CDR1 LGHDT and CDR2 YNNKEL come from the germline V gene (reference sequence). Trimming cost V 0 bases and J 1 base, with 15 bases left between them. The CDR3 sequence is 17 residues long. CDR3 sequence reads: CASSQESGEGRNTEAFF. In DNA, the CDR3 is TGTGCCAGCAGCCAAGAATCTGGGGAGGGCAGGAACACTGAAGCTTTCTTT.

The genes are TRBV7-2 and TRBJ2-3, with D uncertain. V lost 3 bases to trimming and J lost 1 base, with 8 bases between them. This CDR3 contains 14 residues. Germline CDR1 SGHTA, CDR2 FQGNSA. This chain's CDR3 is CASSFAAGTDTQYF. The CDR3 DNA follows: TGTGCCAGCAGCTTTGCGGCCGGCACAGATACGCAGTATTTT.

This clone was found once. The J gene is TRBJ2-3, the V gene TRBV21-1; the table's D gene call, TRBD1, was not cross checked with the DNA. TRBV21-1 is a pseudogene. CDR3 length equals 15 residues. CDR3 DNA: TGTGCCAGCAGCAAAACAAGACAGCACACAGATACGCAGTATTTT. Its translation is CASSKTRQHTDTQYF.

The genes are TRBV6-2 or TRBV6-3 and TRBJ1-5; tentative D call: TRBD1 (5 bases). The germline CDR1 and CDR2 sequences are MNHEY and SVGEGT. The CDR3 is 15 amino acids. V was shortened by 6 bases and J by 0 bases, with 12 bases between the two germline ends. Written as DNA, the CDR3 is TGTGCCAGCAGCTGGGGCGATTATAGCAATCAGCCCCAGCATTTT. Its protein product is CASSWGDYSNQPQHF.